The 11 T cell receptor beta chains given below trace back to one sample, sequenced in a study of T cells in Graves' hyperthyroidism and ophthalmopathy. TCR beta CDR3 region amplification was performed from RNA transcripts. RT-PCR in the first round (using the HTBI primer set) targeted the TCR CDR3. MiXCR, applied by TCRdb to the multiplex PCR reads, yields one record per CDR3 protein. The sample contains about 640,000 distinct CDR3 sequences, roughly 14% of which appear only once. Sequenced material: blood. These receptors were obtained from a woman aged 50 to 60 with Graves' ophthalmopathy.

On this clonotype: Being one base from a much bigger clone, this may be a read error. The missing conserved phenylalanine or tryptophan at the end of this CDR3 makes a read error likely. No DNA is shown, since the ends of the CDR3 on it are uncertain; the CDR3 is the one TCRdb lists. The V and J genes are TRBV3-2 and TRBJ2-7. TRBV3-2 is recorded as a pseudogene. The CDR3 numbers 12 amino acids, ends counted. The CDR3: CASSDQTYEQYL.

As to this clonotype: The conserved phenylalanine or tryptophan normally closing the CDR3 is absent here, so this likely arose from a read error. This sequence joins TRBV20-1 and TRBJ2-7; the match to TRBD2 covers 7 bases. CDR3 length: 15 residues. Germline V gene lookup returns CDR1 DFQATT and CDR2 SNEGSKA (reference sequence). The V segment lost 0 bases and the J segment 3 bases; nucleotides outside the gene matches: 8. The CDR3 spells CSARDGSSGNYEQYS. CDR3 nucleotide sequence: TGCAGTGCTAGAGATGGGTCTAGCGGAAACTACGAGCAGTACTCC.

The table lists this clonotype with a few counts. This chain links TRBV5-4 with TRBJ2-5; D could derive from TRBD1 or TRBD2 (5 bases each). Germline loops: CDR1 SGHNT, CDR2 YYREEE (reference sequence). The ends were cut back, 7 bases at V and 1 base at J, with 5 bases in the middle. This CDR3 comprises 11 residues. The CDR3 loop reads CASGGQETQYF. CDR3 in DNA: TGTGCCAGCGGGGGCCAAGAGACCCAGTACTTC.

This clonotype was observed at least ten times. V usage is TRBV10-3 and J usage is TRBJ2-3; 11 nucleotides line up with TRBD2. The junction had 10 bases not matched to a gene; V was cut back by 2 bases and J by 3 bases. This CDR3 has 18 amino acids. Germline CDR1 ENHRY, CDR2 SYGVKD. The CDR3, as DNA: TGTGCCATCAGTGAGAGGCGCCTAGCGGGGGGAGGTACAGATACGCAGTATTTT. Protein product: CAISERRLAGGGTDTQYF.

The chain combines TRBV7-9 with TRBJ2-1, with D perhaps TRBD2 (6 bases). Deletions cut 3 bases from V and 7 bases from J, with 13 bases between. The CDR3 spans 14 residues. Germline V gene data show CDR1 as SEHNR and CDR2 as FQNEAQ (reference sequence). The CDR3 is CASSLPGLKNEQFF. The CDR3 DNA sequence: TGTGCCAGCAGCTTGCCGGGACTGAAAAATGAGCAGTTCTTC. Based on the CDR3 plus reference TRBV7-9 and TRBJ2-1, the full variable domain is DTGVSQNPRHKITKRGQNVTFRCDPISEHNRLYWYRQTLGQGPEFLTYFQNEAQLEKSRLLSDRFSAERPKGSFSTLEIQRTEQGDSAMYLCASSLPGLKNEQFFGPGTRLTVL.

This clonotype was seen more than once but under ten times. V gene TRBV7-2 combines with J gene TRBJ1-4, with 10 bases that match TRBD1. J lost 8 bases, V lost 0 bases, and 6 bases had no gene match. Germline loops: CDR1 SGHTA, CDR2 FQGNSA. CDR3 length: 16 amino acids. CDR3 loop: CASSLAFGTGDEKLFF. The CDR3 region has the DNA TGTGCCAGCAGCTTAGCGTTTGGGACAGGGGACGAAAAACTGTTTTTT.

This clonotype was counted at least ten times. The J gene is TRBJ1-1, the V gene TRBV5-1; no clear D gene. V was trimmed by 1 base and J by 3 bases, leaving 7 bases between them. This CDR3 has 13 amino acids. Germline values: CDR1 SGHRS, CDR2 YFSETQ. The CDR3: CASSLKSDTEAFF. CDR3 in DNA: TGCGCCAGCAGCTTGAAGTCAGACACTGAAGCTTTCTTT.

J is TRBJ2-7 and V is TRBV4-3; no definite D call. Germline V gene sequence: CDR1 LGHNA, CDR2 YSLEER. Deletions cut 0 bases from V and 0 bases from J, with 9 bases between. This CDR3 contains 15 residues. This chain's CDR3 is CASSQDTVSSYEQYF. The CDR3 DNA sequence: TGCGCCAGCAGCCAAGATACAGTGTCCTCCTACGAGCAGTACTTC.

This clonotype was observed a handful of times. The chain employs TRBV10-2 and TRBJ2-5; the match to TRBD1 covers 7 bases. The CDR3 contains 16 residues. Trimming took 0 bases from V and 1 from J; bases not matched to a gene: 5. Germline V lookup: CDR1 WSHSY, CDR2 SAAADI. DNA of the CDR3: TGCGCCAGCAGTGAGTCGGTGGCAGGGGGCCAAGAGACCCAGTACTTC. Amino acid sequence: CASSESVAGGQETQYF.

This clonotype was found many times. The rearrangement joins TRBV11-3 to TRBJ1-6; TRBD1 is a possible D gene (5 bases). Germline CDR1 and CDR2: SGHNT and YENEEA. The CDR3 extends over 14 amino acids. V was trimmed by 5 bases and J by 14 bases, leaving 19 bases between them. DNA of the CDR3: TGTGCCAGCAGCCCAGGGAGTAGGGGTGCGGCCCTCCACTTT. It yields the protein CASSPGSRGAALHF.

This sequence joins TRBV12-3 or TRBV12-4 and TRBJ2-2; TRBD1 aligns across 9 bases. The CDR3 sequence is 16 residues long. V shed 5 bases, J shed 6 bases, and the junction held 10 bases outside the gene matches. The CDR3 sequence is CASSKHRGLGAGELFF. CDR3 bases: TGTGCCAGCAGTAAACACAGGGGGCTAGGGGCCGGGGAGCTGTTTTTT.